What follows is one T cell receptor (beta chain) and its context. Its antigen is as yet unknown. Trimming removed 0 bases from V and 7 bases from J; junction bases left unmatched: 1. Germline-derived CDR1 and CDR2 are GTSNPN and SVGIG (reference sequence). The CDR3 sequence is 14 residues long. Time point in this sample: cycle 4 day 1 (C4D1), after 5 to 7 weeks of nivolumab. Autologous stem cell transplantation was followed by relapse in every patient, and brentuximab vedotin exposure varied. Through magnetic negative selection, CD8+ T cells were separated from PBMCs that had been thawed. Clones were read by immunoSEQ multiplex PCR, and TCRdb kept only the in-frame ones, dropping some. Of approximately 14,000 clones listed, approximately 88% are singletons. This entry belongs to a study of PD-1 blockade in classical Hodgkin lymphoma. Whole-study results and caveats: Repertoire differences have undefined causes, possibly disease activity or prior therapy.

The sample in question was CD8+ T cells from blood, obtained before the fourth cycle of nivolumab. This TCR came from a human donor with classical Hodgkin lymphoma. The genes are TRBV30 and TRBJ2-1, with TRBD2 matching over 12 bases. In DNA form, the CDR3 reads TGTGCCTGGAGTGTCCTAGCGGGAGGGAATGAGCAGTTCTTC. Its protein is CAWSVLAGGNEQFF.